These 20 T cell receptor beta chains were sequenced from one sample in a study of blood T cell repertoires in COVID-19. TCRdb's copy holds only in-frame clones and misses some; the assay was immunoSEQ multiplex PCR. Found here are about 270,000 clones, approximately 90% of them singletons; the top ten hold roughly 2.8%. The sample taken for sequencing was PBMCs or T cells enriched from blood (not recorded which). Receptor source: a man between 35 and 55 years old who had been exposed to COVID-19.

V and J are TRBV3-1 (or the pseudogene TRBV3-2) and TRBJ1-6, with D possibly matching TRBD1 (6 bases). Germline V gene data show CDR1 as LGHDT and CDR2 as YNNKEL (reference sequence). The V and J ends lost 4 bases and 13 bases respectively, with 23 bases between them. The CDR3 spans 16 residues. The CDR3 sequence is CASSPTPGTPILPLHF. Written as DNA, the CDR3 is TGTGCCAGCAGCCCAACCCCCGGGACACCTATCCTCCCCCTCCACTTT.

The chain links TRBV7-9 to TRBJ2-2; 10 nucleotides agree with TRBD2. CDR1 is SEHNR and CDR2 is FQNEAQ in the germline V gene (reference sequence). V lost 5 bases to trimming and J lost 5 bases; unmatched junction nucleotides: 8. The CDR3 loop spans 16 amino acids. For the CDR3, the DNA is TGTGCCAGCAGCCCGCCTAGCGGGAGTGCTACCGGGGAGCTGTTTTTT. Amino acids: CASSPPSGSATGELFF.

J is TRBJ1-6 and V is TRBV5-4, with a tentative D call TRBD1 (6 bases). CDR1 and CDR2 from the germline V gene are SGHNT and YYREEE (reference sequence). The CDR3 runs to 17 residues. Trimming left V 0 bases short and J 10 bases short, with 20 bases between. CDR3 coding DNA: TGTGCCAGCAGCTTGGCGGGACACTCGGCCGAAAGGTCACCCCTCCACTTT. Protein sequence: CASSLAGHSAERSPLHF.

This clone was counted a single time. This rearrangement joins TRBV9 to TRBJ2-7, with a possible D match to TRBD2 (6 bases). V was pared by 3 bases and J by 7 bases, with 20 bases between. The CDR3 loop spans 15 amino acids. CDR1 is SGDLS and CDR2 is YYNGEE in the germline V gene. The CDR3 loop reads CASSGGLHGAGEQYF. DNA of the CDR3: TGTGCCAGCAGCGGGGGACTCCACGGGGCGGGGGAGCAGTACTTC.

The gene calls are TRBV30 and TRBJ2-7; TRBD1 matches 9 bases. CDR1 is GTSNPN, CDR2 SVGIG, per germline (reference sequence). V lost 4 bases and J lost 1; bases outside the gene matches: 11. The CDR3 runs to 16 residues. CDR3 nucleotide sequence: TGTGCCTGGACATCGGGACAGGGCGACGGGTCCTACGAGCAGTACTTC. Translation: CAWTSGQGDGSYEQYF.

The chain has TRBV28 and TRBJ1-5, with unresolved D. Germline V lookup: CDR1 MDHEN, CDR2 SYDVKM. This CDR3 spans 12 amino acids. Trimming left V 4 bases short and J 4 bases short, with 5 bases between. DNA of the CDR3: TGTGCCAGCAGTTCCCAAAATCAGCCCCAGCATTTT. This gives the protein CASSSQNQPQHF.

The rearrangement joins TRBV21-1 to TRBJ2-2; the listed D gene, TRBD2, was not tested against the DNA. TRBV21-1 is a pseudogene locus. The CDR3 sequence is 18 residues long. The CDR3 sequence: CASSMSRESSGILGELFF. CDR3 in DNA: TGTGCCAGCAGCATGTCTCGTGAGTCTAGCGGGATATTGGGGGAGCTGTTTTTT.

This clone appeared once. V usage is TRBV7-9 and J usage is TRBJ1-2, with 8 bases lining up with TRBD1. Germline CDR1 reads SEHNR; CDR2 reads FQNEAQ (reference sequence). This CDR3 has 13 amino acids. The ends lost 2 bases at V and 13 bases at J; junction bases unmatched: 9. The CDR3: CASSLWDRTFLTF. CDR3 nucleotides: TGTGCCAGCAGCTTATGGGACAGGACTTTTCTCACCTTC. The full variable domain, in which reference TRBV7-9 and TRBJ1-2 provide the parts outside the CDR3, is DTGVSQNPRHKITKRGQNVTFRCDPISEHNRLYWYRQTLGQGPEFLTYFQNEAQLEKSRLLSDRFSAERPKGSFSTLEIQRTEQGDSAMYLCASSLWDRTFLTFGSGTRLTVV.

The chain joins TRBV6-5 to TRBJ1-2, with D uncertain. CDR3 length equals 14 residues. Trimming stripped 5 bases from V and 8 bases from J, with 18 bases between. Germline-derived CDR1 and CDR2 are MNHEY and SVGAGI. CDR3 sequence (DNA): TGTGCCAGCAGTCGCGAGGGCCTATCCCACGGCTACACCTTC. Its translation: CASSREGLSHGYTF.

This clone was detected only once. The chain links TRBV5-4 to TRBJ1-3; 7 bases line up with TRBD1. The V gene's germline CDR1 is SGHNT and CDR2 YYREEE (reference sequence). V dropped 4 bases and J dropped 0; count of bases not matched to a gene: 7. CDR3 length equals 16 residues. The CDR3 coding sequence is TGTGCCAGCAGCGCGAGGGGGCAAGTCTCTGGAAACACCATATATTTT. Translated: CASSARGQVSGNTIYF.

The V and J genes are TRBV21-1 and TRBJ1-1; the D call in the table, TRBD1, was not verified against the DNA. TRBV21-1 is recorded as a pseudogene. This CDR3 has 15 residues. CDR3 in amino acids: CASTRRGGQGTEAFF. The CDR3 nucleotides read TGTGCCAGCACCCGACGGGGGGGACAGGGCACTGAAGCTTTCTTT.

This chain connects TRBV9 to TRBJ1-5; D uncertain. From germline, CDR1 is SGDLS and CDR2 YYNGEE. This CDR3 is built from 14 residues. Trimming removed 0 bases from V and 3 bases from J, with 7 bases in between. The CDR3 sequence is CASSVGPDNQPQHF. CDR3 DNA: TGTGCCAGCAGCGTAGGGCCCGACAATCAGCCCCAGCATTTT.

The rearrangement links TRBV13 to TRBJ1-1; the D is unclear. CDR3 length: 15 amino acids. Germline V gene sequence: CDR1 PRHDT, CDR2 FYEKMQ (reference sequence). With 5 bases removed from V and 1 base from J, the gap between germline ends came to 14 bases. The CDR3 region is CASSPDWSGNTEAFF. The CDR3 coding sequence is TGTGCCAGCAGCCCCGATTGGTCGGGGAACACTGAAGCTTTCTTT.

The chain links TRBV4-1 to TRBJ2-7; D is ambiguous. In germline, CDR1 is MGHRA, CDR2 YSYEKL. Trimming shortened V by 4 bases and J by 5 bases, and 18 bases separated the two germline ends. The CDR3 sequence is 15 residues long. The CDR3 nucleotides read TGCGCCAGCAGCCGCCACTTACGAAATGGTAACGAGCAGTACTTC. It specifies CASSRHLRNGNEQYF.

This clone was found once. The chain employs TRBV29-1 and TRBJ1-3; 7 bases map to TRBD1. With 6 bases clipped from V and 4 bases from J, the junction kept 9 bases outside the gene matches. The germline gives CDR1 SQVTM, CDR2 ANQGSEA. The CDR3 length is 14 residues. CDR3: CSVYQGELGNTIYF. Written as DNA, the CDR3 is TGCAGCGTCTATCAGGGGGAACTAGGAAACACCATATATTTT.

J is TRBJ1-4 and V is TRBV28; D call uncertain. Germline V gene sequence: CDR1 MDHEN, CDR2 SYDVKM. The CDR3 consists of 14 residues. Trimming stripped 4 bases from V and 5 bases from J, with 11 bases between. The CDR3 is CASSSPGSNEKLFF. In DNA, the CDR3 is TGTGCCAGCAGTTCCCCGGGGAGCAATGAAAAACTGTTTTTT.

This rearrangement joins TRBV6-5 to TRBJ1-3, with D uncertain. V lost 5 bases and J 0 bases, leaving 8 bases between the germline ends. This CDR3 comprises 14 residues. Germline lookup yields CDR1 MNHEY and CDR2 SVGAGI. The CDR3 DNA follows: TGTGCCAGCAGTCCCGTTCTCTCTGGAAACACCATATATTTT. Residues: CASSPVLSGNTIYF.

CDR3 protein: CASSLAAIVETQYF. The CDR3 region has the DNA TGCGCCAGCAGCTTGGCCGCGATAGTCGAGACCCAGTACTTC. The V and J genes are TRBV5-1 and TRBJ2-5; D ambiguous. The CDR3 contains 14 residues. V was trimmed by 0 bases and J by 5 bases, leaving 11 bases between them. The germline V gene encodes CDR1 SGHRS and CDR2 YFSETQ.

V gene TRBV6-4 combines with J gene TRBJ2-1; TRBD1 agrees at 10 bases. CDR1 is MRHNA and CDR2 is SNTAGT in the germline V gene. CDR3 length: 16 residues. J lost 6 bases, V lost 2 bases, and 7 bases had no gene match. CDR3 in amino acids: CASSDRTGGRSNEQFF. The CDR3 DNA follows: TGTGCCAGCAGTGACCGGACAGGGGGTAGGTCCAATGAGCAGTTCTTC.

V and J are TRBV19 and TRBJ1-1; D not resolved. This CDR3 contains 13 residues. The ends were cut back, 4 bases at V and 5 bases at J, with 11 bases in the middle. Germline-derived CDR1 and CDR2 are LNHDA and SQIVND (reference sequence). The CDR3 DNA reads TGTGCCAGTAGTAAGGAGGATCGGACTGAAGCTTTCTTT. This sequence encodes CASSKEDRTEAFF.